The 28 T cell receptor beta chains below come from one sample, sequenced in a study of T cells expressing NK-cell markers. TCRdb reanalyzed the 5' RACE reads, giving one entry per CDR3 protein sequence and no DNA. Its table lists 300,000 or so distinct CDR3 sequences. The source material was blood T cells: a sorted CD56 or NKG2C T cell subset, CD4+ or CD8+ T cells, or bulk PBMC T cells (not recorded which). The receptors originated from a woman aged 18 to 75 in good health.

The J gene is TRBJ2-1, the V gene TRBV7-2; TCRdb designates TRBD2, a call that cannot be tested without DNA. Germline assignment: CDR1 SGHTA and CDR2 FQGNSA. The CDR3 runs 12 residues. The CDR3 sequence: CASSLRASGPFF.

The chain joins TRBV5-1 to TRBJ2-2. This CDR3 spans 13 amino acids. Germline-derived CDR1 and CDR2 are SGHRS and YFSETQ. The CDR3 loop reads CASSLQVPGELFF.

CDR3 sequence: CASSWGTGGQETQYF. V is TRBV5-6 and J is TRBJ2-5; the D gene TCRdb calls, TRBD1, cannot be checked with no DNA. The CDR3 totals 15 residues. Germline-derived CDR1 and CDR2 are SGHDT and YYEEEE.

CDR3 residues: CASNGQGTNNSPLHF. This chain uses TRBV5-4 with TRBJ1-6; no DNA is available, so the TRBD1 call from TCRdb remains unchecked. The CDR3 runs 15 residues. CDR1 and CDR2 from the germline V gene are SGHNT and YYREEE (reference sequence). Looking up the rest from reference TRBV5-4 and TRBJ1-6 gives the full variable domain: ETGVTQSPTHLIKTRGQQVTLRCSSQSGHNTVSWYQQALGQGPQFIFQYYREEENGRGNFPPRFSGLQFPNYSSELNVNALELDDSALYLCASNGQGTNNSPLHFGNGTRLTVT.

The chain joins TRBV29-1 to TRBJ1-2; TCRdb's assignment of TRBD1 cannot be checked, as there is no DNA. The CDR3 runs to 13 residues. The germline V gene has CDR1 SQVTM and CDR2 ANQGSEA. CDR3 in amino acids: CSASPQDSYGYTF.

The J gene is TRBJ1-5, the V gene TRBV18. CDR3 length: 13 amino acids. Germline V lookup: CDR1 KGHSH, CDR2 LQKENI. CDR3 protein: CASNGGSNQPQHF.

The chain carries TRBV11-2 and TRBJ1-2. This CDR3 spans 18 amino acids. Germline V gene data show CDR1 as SGHAT and CDR2 as FQNNGV. The CDR3 region is CASSLFRDSISGNYGYTF.

The chain joins TRBV12-3 or TRBV12-4 to TRBJ2-1; with no DNA, the TCRdb D assignment of TRBD1 cannot be verified. The CDR3 is 13 residues long. CDR3 in amino acids: CASSPQQGGEQFF.

The V call is TRBV12-3 or TRBV12-4, the J call TRBJ2-3; TCRdb's assignment of TRBD1 cannot be checked, as there is no DNA. The CDR3 contains 14 residues. CDR3 loop: CASSSRRGADTQYF.

This CDR3 reads CASSSWTGEKLFF. This chain uses TRBV12-3 or TRBV12-4 with TRBJ1-4; TCRdb's assignment of TRBD1 cannot be checked, as there is no DNA. The CDR3 has 13 amino acids.

The chain employs TRBV29-1 and TRBJ2-2. The CDR3 consists of 11 residues. Germline CDR1 is SQVTM and CDR2 is ANQGSEA. The CDR3 spells CSVGDPGELFF.

This sequence joins TRBV4-2 and TRBJ2-2; lacking DNA, the TRBD2 call made by TCRdb goes unchecked. The CDR3 sequence is 19 residues long. Germline V gene sequence: CDR1 LGHNA, CDR2 YNFKEQ. CDR3 region: CASSPGTSGRVGQTGELFF.

This chain uses TRBV7-2 with TRBJ1-5; no DNA is available, so the TRBD1 call from TCRdb remains unchecked. The CDR3 loop spans 15 amino acids. The V gene's germline CDR1 is SGHTA and CDR2 FQGNSA. The chain's CDR3 is CASSLGQGRNQPQHF.

V gene TRBV28 combines with J gene TRBJ2-7; TCRdb picks TRBD2, but there is no DNA to check that call. The CDR3 is made up of 18 amino acids. Germline values: CDR1 MDHEN, CDR2 SYDVKM. This CDR3 reads CASVALGSGSGRGYEQYF.

This chain joins TRBV5-5 and TRBJ1-5; the D gene TCRdb calls, TRBD1, cannot be checked with no DNA. Germline assignment: CDR1 SGHKS and CDR2 YYEKEE (reference sequence). The CDR3 covers 12 residues. This chain's CDR3 is CASSLDKGTHHF.

J is TRBJ2-1 and V is TRBV20-1; TCRdb's D gene call, TRBD2, goes unchecked for lack of DNA. The CDR3 consists of 15 residues. Germline V gene lookup returns CDR1 DFQATT and CDR2 SNEGSKA (reference sequence). The CDR3 protein is CSAQRPSGMSNEQFF.

The chain joins TRBV5-5 to TRBJ2-2; the TRBD2 assignment by TCRdb is unverifiable without DNA. CDR3 length: 15 amino acids. CDR1 is SGHKS, CDR2 YYEKEE, per germline (reference sequence). The CDR3 region is CASSRDPRRDGELFF.

The chain is built from TRBV19 and TRBJ1-2; with no DNA, the TCRdb D assignment of TRBD1 cannot be verified. The CDR3 sequence is 15 residues long. CDR1 is LNHDA and CDR2 is SQIVND in the germline V gene (reference sequence). The CDR3 region is CASSRGRDSVYGYTF.

The chain recombines TRBV25-1 with TRBJ2-1; TCRdb's D call of TRBD2 is untestable without DNA. The CDR3 is 16 amino acids. Germline loops: CDR1 MGHDK, CDR2 SYGVNS. CDR3 protein: CASSETEGSSYNEQFF.

V usage is TRBV6-6 and J usage is TRBJ2-1. CDR3 length equals 11 residues. Germline lookup yields CDR1 MNHNY and CDR2 SVGAGI (reference sequence). CDR3 region: CASSYSNEQFF.

This CDR3 reads CASRSARVINQPQHF. The genes are TRBV6-1 and TRBJ1-5. CDR3 length: 15 residues. Per the germline V gene, CDR1 is MNHNS and CDR2 is SASEGT.

J is TRBJ2-2 and V is TRBV7-3; the TRBD2 assignment by TCRdb is unverifiable without DNA. The germline gives CDR1 SGHTA, CDR2 FQGTGA. This CDR3 is 17 amino acids long. CDR3 protein: CASSYPRTSGGAGELFF. The full variable domain, with the rest looked up from reference TRBV7-3 and TRBJ2-2, is GAGVSQTPSNKVTEKGKYVELRCDPISGHTALYWYRQSLGQGPEFLIYFQGTGAADDSGLPNDRFFAVRPEGSVSTLKIQRTERGDSAVYLCASSYPRTSGGAGELFFGEGSRLTVL.

The genes are TRBV29-1 and TRBJ2-4. The germline CDR1 and CDR2 sequences are SQVTM and ANQGSEA. The CDR3 length is 12 residues. CDR3: CSARTATNIQYF.

The genes are TRBV20-1 and TRBJ2-7. Per germline, CDR1 DFQATT and CDR2 SNEGSKA (reference sequence). The CDR3 is made up of 14 amino acids. The CDR3 region is CSARDHRAYYEQYF.

The V gene is TRBV20-1, the J gene TRBJ2-2. Germline V gene lookup returns CDR1 DFQATT and CDR2 SNEGSKA (reference sequence). CDR3 length equals 14 residues. The CDR3 sequence is CSASRPGTTGELFF.

This chain uses TRBV13 with TRBJ2-1; lacking DNA, the TRBD2 call made by TCRdb goes unchecked. The CDR3 runs to 16 residues. Per the germline V gene, CDR1 is PRHDT and CDR2 is FYEKMQ (reference sequence). The chain's CDR3 is CASSSGTSGGYNEQFF.

This rearrangement joins TRBV15 to TRBJ2-1; the TRBD2 assignment by TCRdb is unverifiable without DNA. The CDR3 spans 16 residues. Germline assignment: CDR1 LNHNV and CDR2 YYDKDF (reference sequence). The CDR3 loop is CATSPQGTRGYNEQFF.

V and J are TRBV10-3 and TRBJ2-5; the TCRdb call, TRBD1, lacks DNA for checking. The CDR3 contains 14 residues. CDR1 and CDR2 from the germline V gene are ENHRY and SYGVKD. The chain's CDR3 is CAIRAIGGQETQYF.